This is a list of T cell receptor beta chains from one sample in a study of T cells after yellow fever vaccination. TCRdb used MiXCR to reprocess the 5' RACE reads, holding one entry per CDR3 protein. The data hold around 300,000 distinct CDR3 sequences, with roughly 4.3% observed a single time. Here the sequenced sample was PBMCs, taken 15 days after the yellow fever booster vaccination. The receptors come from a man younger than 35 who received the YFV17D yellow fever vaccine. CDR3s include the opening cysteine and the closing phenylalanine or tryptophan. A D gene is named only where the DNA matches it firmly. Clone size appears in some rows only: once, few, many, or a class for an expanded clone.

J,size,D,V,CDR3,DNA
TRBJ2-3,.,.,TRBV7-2,CASSLRTQYF,TGTGCCAGCAGCTTACGTACGCAGTATTTT
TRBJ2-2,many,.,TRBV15,CATSEGPNTGELFF,TGTGCCACCAGCGAGGGCCCGAACACCGGGGAGCTGTTTTTT
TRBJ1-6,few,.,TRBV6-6,CASSYVGGPLHF,TGTGCCAGCAGTTACGTGGGAGGACCCCTCCACTTT
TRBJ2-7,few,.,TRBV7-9,CASSPSPSVQYF,TGTGCCAGCAGCCCCTCCCCGTCGGTGCAGTACTTC
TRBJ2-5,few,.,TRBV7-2,CASSLALLGKGSQETQYF,TGTGCCAGCAGCTTAGCCTTACTGGGGAAGGGAAGCCAAGAGACCCAGTACTTC
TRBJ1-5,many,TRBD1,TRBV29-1,CSVGQGVNQPQHF,TGCAGCGTGGGACAGGGTGTTAATCAGCCCCAGCATTTT
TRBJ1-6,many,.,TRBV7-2,CASSLVVWGINSPLHF,TGTGCCAGCAGCTTAGTTGTTTGGGGTATTAATTCACCCCTCCACTTT
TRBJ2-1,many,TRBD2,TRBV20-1,CSAPTGTSVYEQFF,TGCAGTGCGCCTACCGGGACTAGCGTCTATGAGCAGTTCTTC
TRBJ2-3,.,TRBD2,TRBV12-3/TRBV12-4,CASSLAFREGRTPWIDTQYF,TGTGCCAGCAGTTTAGCCTTCCGGGAGGGACGAACCCCGTGGATAGATACGCAGTATTTT
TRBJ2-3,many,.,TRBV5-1,CASSPRVERDTQYF,TGCGCCAGCAGCCCACGAGTGGAGAGGGATACGCAGTATTTT
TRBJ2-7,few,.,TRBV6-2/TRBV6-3,CASSYLGTREQYF,TGTGCCAGCAGTTATCTGGGTACCCGCGAGCAGTACTTC
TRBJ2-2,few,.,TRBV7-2,CASSLVARMNTGELFF,TGTGCCAGCAGCTTAGTAGCCCGGATGAACACCGGGGAGCTGTTTTTT
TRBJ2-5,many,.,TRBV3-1,CASSQFIGQETQYF,TGTGCCAGCAGCCAGTTTATCGGTCAAGAGACCCAGTACTTC
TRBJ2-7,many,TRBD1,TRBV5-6,CASSRGTGKSYEQYF,TGTGCCAGCAGCCGCGGGACAGGAAAATCATACGAGCAGTACTTC
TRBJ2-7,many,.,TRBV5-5,CASSSTGSYEQYF,TGTGCCAGCAGCTCCACAGGGTCCTACGAGCAGTACTTC
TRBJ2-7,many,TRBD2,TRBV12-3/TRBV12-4,CASSWSGVGEQYF,TGTGCCAGCAGCTGGAGCGGGGTAGGGGAGCAGTACTTC
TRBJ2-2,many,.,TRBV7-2,CASSLYSTGELFF,TGTGCCAGCAGCTTATACTCCACCGGGGAGCTGTTTTTT
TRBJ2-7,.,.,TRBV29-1,CSATPIDSYEQYF,TGCAGCGCCACACCAATCGACTCCTACGAGCAGTACTTC
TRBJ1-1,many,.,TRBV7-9,CASSRDGPDEAFF,TGTGCCAGCTCCCGGGACGGGCCCGATGAAGCTTTCTTT
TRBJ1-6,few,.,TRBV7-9,CASSQYRDNSPLHF,TGTGCCAGCTCCCAGTACAGGGATAATTCACCCCTCCACTTT
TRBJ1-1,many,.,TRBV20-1,CSARDVRGTEAFF,TGCAGTGCTAGAGATGTCAGGGGAACTGAAGCTTTCTTT
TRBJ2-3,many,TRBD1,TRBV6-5,CASSPGQGVDTQYF,TGTGCCAGCAGTCCGGGACAGGGGGTGGATACGCAGTATTTT
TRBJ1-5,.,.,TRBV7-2,CASSPSPGRNQPQHF,TGTGCCAGCAGCCCTTCGCCAGGACGCAATCAGCCCCAGCATTTT
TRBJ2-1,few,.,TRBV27,CASSLFLTGYGEQFF,TGTGCCAGCAGTTTATTTTTAACAGGGTATGGTGAGCAGTTCTTC
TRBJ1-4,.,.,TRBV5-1,CASSLDRAINEKLFF,TGCGCCAGCAGCTTGGACAGGGCTATTAATGAAAAACTGTTTTTT
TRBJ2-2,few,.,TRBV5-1,CASSRGQLPNTGELFF,TGCGCCAGCAGCAGAGGACAGCTCCCTAACACCGGGGAGCTGTTTTTT